This T cell receptor beta chain was found in a study of cytomegalovirus exposure and HLA in healthy donors. General study findings and limits: Sequence variants that were highly shared formed a cluster that was likely a sequencing artifact.

Primers: 60 Vbeta forward and 13 Jbeta reverse. Libraries were prepared by immunoSEQ multiplex PCR; TCRdb keeps only in-frame clonotypes and omits some of them. In total, the table holds around 70,000 clones. With 1 base removed from V and 8 bases from J, the gap between germline ends came to 22 bases. Looked up from germline, CDR1 is SGHRS and CDR2 is YFSETQ. The CDR3 covers 17 residues. Concerning this clone: What it binds is not known.

Every donor was a healthy person donating bone marrow. The source of this sequence is a woman between 40 and 55 years old in good health and CMV-seropositive. J is TRBJ2-1 and V is TRBV5-1; possible D gene TRBD2, 6 bases. Input material: PBMCs. DNA for the CDR3: TGCGCCAGCAGCTTGTTTCCGCGGGAAGAGTCCGGCTATGAGCAGTTCTTC. As protein: CASSLFPREESGYEQFF.